This T cell receptor beta chain was sequenced for a study of blood T cell repertoires in COVID-19 (TCRdb year 2020). Regarding the research as a whole: Collaborator samples came from the United States, Italy and Spain and covered acute and convalescent phases of COVID-19. The sample metadata nearly always contained a de-identified subject ID, COVID-19 status, age in years and sex. Samples came from the ongoing ImmuneRACE study (first 160 participants) plus 1,254 subjects from 6 global collaborators. The material from the prospective study consisted of cDNA or gDNA derived from T cells, B-cell-depleted T cells, or PBMCs. Where available, HLA class I and class II types were obtained from metadata supplied by the sample provider rather than from assay-based typing. The repertoires were made available in a free public database intended to serve as a resource for research on the immune response to SARS-CoV-2. The dataset comprised deeply sampled blood TCRbeta repertoires from subjects exposed to, actively infected with, or recovered from COVID-19. Broader findings and caveats from the paper: The amount of clinical and demographic metadata varied by source and participant and was provided uncurated.

TCRbeta CDR3 regions were amplified from genomic DNA by means of the immunoSEQ Assay, a bias-controlled multiplex PCR. The source study handled its data this way. The number of nucleated cells in each sample was estimated from the amplification of reference gene primers within the assay. Sequence reads were collapsed and filtered to measure the absolute abundance of every unique TCRbeta CDR3 rearrangement. Productive Simpson clonality was computed per sample as the square root of Simpson's diversity index over productive rearrangements. TCRdb took over this immuneACCESS table, retaining in-frame rearrangements with V and J assigned. Such tables are incomplete; in checked studies, under half of the missing clones stem from an unresolved V gene, and the remainder is unexplained. V and J calls and clone size are those listed in that table; D and trimming were worked out from the DNA. The sample records 60,000 to 80,000 clones, approximately 81% of which are singletons. Clones ranked in the top ten supply more than 7% of the sample.

Regarding this clone: Its antigen remains unidentified. Nothing much larger sits one base from this clone, and base qualities are not available.

Collaborating institutions collected whole blood in K2EDTA tubes following their own protocols. For TCRbeta analysis, collaborators shipped samples as frozen whole blood, isolated PBMCs, or DNA extracted from either of those sample types. Its CDR3 holds 15 amino acids, cysteine through phenylalanine. Only the CDR3 DNA is retained, 45 bases long and in frame from the first base. Looking up the germline V gene (reference sequence) yields CDR1 SEHNR and CDR2 FQNEAQ. V and J are trimmed by 5 bases and 7 bases, and the gene matches miss 9 bases of the junction. This TCR was recovered from a man in his fifties with active COVID-19. The sequence joins TRBV7-9 to TRBJ1-3; 9 central nucleotides agree with TRBD1. Material for sequencing was peripheral blood. The DNA sequence is as follows: TGTGCCAGCAGCCCCGGGACAGGGATTGGCAACACCATATATTTT. This codes for CASSPGTGIGNTIYF.